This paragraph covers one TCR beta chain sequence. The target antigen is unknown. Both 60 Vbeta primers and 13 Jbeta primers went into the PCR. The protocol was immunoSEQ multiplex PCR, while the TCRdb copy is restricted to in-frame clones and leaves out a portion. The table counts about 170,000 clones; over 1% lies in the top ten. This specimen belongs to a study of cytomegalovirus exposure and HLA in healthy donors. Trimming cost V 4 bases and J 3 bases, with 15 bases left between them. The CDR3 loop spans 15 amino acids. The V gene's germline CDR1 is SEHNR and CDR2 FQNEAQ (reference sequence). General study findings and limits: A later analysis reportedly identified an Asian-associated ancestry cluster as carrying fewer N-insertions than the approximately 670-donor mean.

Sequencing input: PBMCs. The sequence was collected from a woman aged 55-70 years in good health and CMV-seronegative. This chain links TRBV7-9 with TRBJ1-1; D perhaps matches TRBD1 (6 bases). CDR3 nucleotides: TGTGCCAGCAGCTACTACAGGGAAGGGGACACTGAAGCTTTCTTT. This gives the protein CASSYYREGDTEAFF.